Presented here are 18 T cell receptor beta chains from one specimen sequenced in a study of shared clonotypes between healthy human individuals. This table comes from immunoSEQ multiplex PCR, and its TCRdb copy is limited to in-frame clones, with some not included. Of approximately 500,000 clones in the sample, roughly 95% were seen once. The sequenced sample was naive CD4+ T cells sorted from blood. Subset indicated: CD45RA+ positively selected. The receptors shown here come from a woman in her twenties or thirties in good health.

The chain carries TRBV5-1 and TRBJ2-3, with unresolved D. V was clipped by 0 bases and J by 1 base, with 9 bases between them. The CDR3 has 15 residues. Germline V gene sequence: CDR1 SGHRS, CDR2 YFSETQ. The CDR3 DNA reads TGCGCCAGCAGCTTGGAATCCGGGCGCACAGATACGCAGTATTTT. Encoded protein: CASSLESGRTDTQYF.

The count of this clone is one. The chain has TRBV28 and TRBJ2-7; 8 bases fit TRBD1. Per the germline V gene, CDR1 is MDHEN and CDR2 is SYDVKM. This CDR3 contains 15 residues. J was trimmed by 2 bases and V by 4 bases; bases with no gene match: 7. The CDR3 bases are TGTGCCAGCAGTTCCACGGGACAGGCGACCTACGAGCAGTACTTC. Amino acids: CASSSTGQATYEQYF.

This rearrangement joins TRBV10-3 to TRBJ2-5; perhaps D is TRBD1 or TRBD2 (5 bases each). Trimming shortened V by 6 bases and J by 3 bases, and 17 bases separated the two germline ends. In germline, CDR1 is ENHRY, CDR2 SYGVKD. The length of the CDR3 is 15 residues. The CDR3 spells CAISHLRGVEETQYF. As DNA, the CDR3 is TGTGCCATCAGCCACCTTAGGGGAGTTGAAGAGACCCAGTACTTC.

The chain links TRBV18 to TRBJ1-1; D ambiguous. This CDR3 region has 15 residues. Trimming cost V 1 base and J 2 bases, with 11 bases left between them. CDR1 is KGHSH, CDR2 LQKENI, per germline. CDR3 coding DNA: TGTGCCAGCTCACCACAGGACGGGAGTAACACTGAAGCTTTCTTT. It encodes CASSPQDGSNTEAFF.

The V and J genes are TRBV4-1 and TRBJ2-2, with D tentatively TRBD1 (6 bases). Trimming took 1 base from V and 5 from J, leaving 8 bases between them. Per the germline V gene, CDR1 is MGHRA and CDR2 is YSYEKL. The CDR3 runs 14 residues. The CDR3 bases are TGCGCCAGCAGCCAAGGACAGGTAACCGGGGAGCTGTTTTTT. Protein product: CASSQGQVTGELFF.

The rearrangement links TRBV2 to TRBJ1-5; D call uncertain. Trimming stripped 0 bases from V and 9 bases from J, with 9 bases between. In germline, CDR1 is SNHLY, CDR2 FYNNEI. This CDR3 is 13 amino acids long. The CDR3 DNA is TGTGCCAGCAGTGAAGCGCTTCATATGCCCCAGCATTTT. Translation: CASSEALHMPQHF.

The chain combines TRBV10-2 with TRBJ2-7, with TRBD2 matching over 8 bases. Germline CDR1 is WSHSY and CDR2 is SAAADI. Trimming at V came to 5 bases and at J to 0 bases, leaving 3 bases not matched to a gene. This CDR3 has 14 residues. CDR3 loop: CASSPSGSSYEQYF. As DNA, the CDR3 is TGCGCCAGCAGTCCGAGCGGGAGCTCCTACGAGCAGTACTTC.

V is TRBV6-5 and J is TRBJ2-7, with 12 nucleotides matching TRBD2. V lost 6 bases and J lost 6; bases outside the gene matches: 6. The CDR3 is 14 amino acids. Germline CDR1 and CDR2: MNHEY and SVGAGI. The CDR3 DNA reads TGTGCCAGCAGAATGACTAGCGGGAGTAGCGAGCAGTACTTC. Residues: CASRMTSGSSEQYF.

CDR3 sequence reads: CASSFAEETQYF. The DNA of the CDR3 is TGCGCCAGCAGCTTTGCGGAAGAGACCCAGTACTTC. The gene calls are TRBV5-1 and TRBJ2-5; no reliable D call. CDR3 size: 12 residues. Germline CDR1 reads SGHRS; CDR2 reads YFSETQ. The V and J ends lost 2 bases and 3 bases respectively, with 5 bases between them.

V and J are TRBV4-2 and TRBJ1-4, with D possibly TRBD1 on 5 matching bases. Trimming left V 4 bases short and J 6 bases short, with 9 bases between. This CDR3 is 13 amino acids long. Germline-derived CDR1 and CDR2 are LGHNA and YNFKEQ. The CDR3 DNA reads as TGTGCCAGCAGCCGAGGGGAAGATGAAAAACTGTTTTTT. It codes for CASSRGEDEKLFF.

The CDR3 region is CASSLRGAWLALRTNTGELFF. The DNA of the CDR3 is TGTGCCAGCAGCCTAAGGGGGGCGTGGCTGGCTCTTAGAACGAACACCGGGGAGCTGTTTTTT. This chain links TRBV27 with TRBJ2-2, with D possibly being TRBD1 or TRBD2 (6 bases each). Germline V gene lookup returns CDR1 MNHEY and CDR2 SMNVEV (reference sequence). V gave up 6 bases and J gave up 0 bases, with 29 bases separating them. The CDR3 spans 21 residues.

The J gene is TRBJ2-5, the V gene TRBV27; 9 nucleotides line up with TRBD2. The CDR3 length is 15 residues. Germline assignment: CDR1 MNHEY and CDR2 SMNVEV (reference sequence). Trimming at V came to 6 bases and at J to 6 bases, leaving 11 bases not matched to a gene. The CDR3 here is CASRGLREGLKTQYF. The CDR3 nucleotides are TGTGCCAGCAGAGGGTTGCGGGAGGGCCTAAAGACCCAGTACTTC.

This clone has a single count. The rearrangement joins TRBV7-8 to TRBJ2-1; 8 bases agree with TRBD2. Losses at the gene ends were 5 bases for V and 4 bases for J; bases not matched to a gene: 7. CDR1 and CDR2 (germline): SGHVS, FQNEAQ. The CDR3 runs 15 residues. This chain's CDR3 is CASSQTGTRYNEQFF. The CDR3 nucleotides read TGTGCCAGCAGCCAGACCGGGACTAGATACAATGAGCAGTTCTTC.

The V gene is TRBV10-3, the J gene TRBJ2-7; the match to TRBD1 covers 8 bases. CDR3 length: 13 amino acids. Germline values: CDR1 ENHRY, CDR2 SYGVKD. V gave up 8 bases and J gave up 0 bases; unmatched junction bases: 3. The CDR3 sequence is CAILGQDSYEQYF. The CDR3 DNA is TGTGCCATCCTGGGACAGGACTCCTACGAGCAGTACTTC.

J is TRBJ1-5 and V is TRBV28; D is ambiguous. The CDR3 has 16 residues. Germline lookup yields CDR1 MDHEN and CDR2 SYDVKM. Between the trimmed V and J ends, which lost 1 base and 2 bases, there was a span of 12 bases. The CDR3 loop reads CASSLSVRTGNQPQHF. CDR3 nucleotides: TGTGCCAGCAGTTTATCGGTTAGGACCGGCAATCAGCCCCAGCATTTT.

This rearrangement joins TRBV27 to TRBJ1-5; 7 nucleotides line up with TRBD1. This CDR3 has 14 residues. CDR1 is MNHEY, CDR2 SMNVEV, per germline (reference sequence). V lost 5 bases to trimming and J lost 9 bases; unmatched junction nucleotides: 10. This CDR3 reads CASSAQGGPWPQHF. The CDR3 DNA is TGTGCCAGCAGTGCGCAGGGGGGGCCTTGGCCCCAGCATTTT.

The rearrangement joins TRBV29-1 to TRBJ2-1; no clear D. With 4 bases removed from V and 6 bases from J, the gap between germline ends came to 10 bases. CDR3 length equals 12 residues. In germline, CDR1 is SQVTM, CDR2 ANQGSEA. The CDR3 region is CSVGSQINEQFF. Here the CDR3 DNA reads TGCAGCGTTGGTAGTCAAATCAATGAGCAGTTCTTC.

The chain is built from TRBV30 and TRBJ2-2, with unresolved D. Trimming stripped 2 bases from V and 2 bases from J, with 9 bases between. The CDR3 totals 14 residues. The V gene's germline CDR1 is GTSNPN and CDR2 SVGIG (reference sequence). The CDR3 reads CAWSTWGNTGELFF. CDR3 nucleotide sequence: TGTGCCTGGAGTACGTGGGGAAACACCGGGGAGCTGTTTTTT. Complete variable domain (other parts from reference TRBV30 and TRBJ2-2): SQTIHQWPATLVQPVGSPLSLECTVEGTSNPNLYWYRQAAGRGLQLLFYSVGIGQISSEVPQNLSASRPQDRQFILSSKKLLLSDSGFYLCAWSTWGNTGELFFGEGSRLTVL.